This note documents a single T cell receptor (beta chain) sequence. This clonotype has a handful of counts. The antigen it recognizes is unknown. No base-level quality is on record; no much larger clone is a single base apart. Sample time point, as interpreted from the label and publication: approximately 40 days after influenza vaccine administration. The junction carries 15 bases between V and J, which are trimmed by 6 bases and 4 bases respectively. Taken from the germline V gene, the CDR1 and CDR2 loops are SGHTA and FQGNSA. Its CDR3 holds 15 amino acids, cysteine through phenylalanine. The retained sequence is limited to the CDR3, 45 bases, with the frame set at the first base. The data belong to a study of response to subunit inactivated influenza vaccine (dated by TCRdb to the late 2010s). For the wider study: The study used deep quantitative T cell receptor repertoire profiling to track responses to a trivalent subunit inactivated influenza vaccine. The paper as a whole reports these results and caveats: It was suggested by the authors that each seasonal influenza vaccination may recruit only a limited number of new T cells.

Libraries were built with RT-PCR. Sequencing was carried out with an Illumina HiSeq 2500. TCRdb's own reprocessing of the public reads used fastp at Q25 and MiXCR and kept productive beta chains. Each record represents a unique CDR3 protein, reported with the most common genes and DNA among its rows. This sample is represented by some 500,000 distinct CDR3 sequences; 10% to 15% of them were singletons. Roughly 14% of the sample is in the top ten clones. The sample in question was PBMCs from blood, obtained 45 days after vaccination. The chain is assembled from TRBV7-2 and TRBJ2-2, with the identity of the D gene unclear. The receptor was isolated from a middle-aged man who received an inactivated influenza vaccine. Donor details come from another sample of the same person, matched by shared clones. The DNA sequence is TGTGCCAGCAGTCAAAGGTTTGCGGCCACCGGGGAGCTGTTTTTT. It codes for CASSQRFAATGELFF. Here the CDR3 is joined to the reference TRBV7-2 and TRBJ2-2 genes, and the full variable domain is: GAGVSQSPSNKVTEKGKDVELRCDPISGHTALYWYRQSLGQGLEFLIYFQGNSAPDKSGLPSDRFSAERTGGSVSTLTIQRTQQEDSAVYLCASSQRFAATGELFFGEGSRLTVL.